This paragraph covers one T cell receptor beta chain sequence. This entry is derived from a study of CD8+CD57+ T cells in acquired aplastic anemia. Genomic DNA provided the template from which TCR beta VDJ and CDR3 profiles were obtained. TCRdb passed the reads through MiXCR, listing each CDR3 protein once. The table shows fewer than 200,000 distinct CDR3 sequences, with approximately 60% occurring only once. The specimen was sorted CD4+, CD8+, or CD8+CD57+ T cells (not recorded which) from PBMCs. The sequence was obtained from a human donor in good health.

The CDR3 DNA is TGTGCCAGCAGCTTAGGGACTAGCGGGGGGGTGCAGTACTTC. Amino acids: CASSLGTSGGVQYF. The chain carries TRBV7-8 and TRBJ2-7; 15 bases are a match to TRBD2. The J segment lost 9 bases and the V segment lost 1 base, leaving 1 base of the junction unmatched. The CDR3 spans 14 residues. Germline values: CDR1 SGHVS, CDR2 FQNEAQ.